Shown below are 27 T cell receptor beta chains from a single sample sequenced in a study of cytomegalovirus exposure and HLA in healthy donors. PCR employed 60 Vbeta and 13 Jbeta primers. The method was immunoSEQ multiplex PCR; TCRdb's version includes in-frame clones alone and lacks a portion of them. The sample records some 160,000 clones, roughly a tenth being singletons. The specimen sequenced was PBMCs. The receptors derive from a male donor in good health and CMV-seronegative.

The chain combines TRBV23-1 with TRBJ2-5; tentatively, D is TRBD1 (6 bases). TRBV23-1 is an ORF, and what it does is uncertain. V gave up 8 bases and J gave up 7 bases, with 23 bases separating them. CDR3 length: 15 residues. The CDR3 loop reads CASPTVGARWGTQYF. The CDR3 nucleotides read TGCGCCAGCCCCACGGTGGGGGCGCGATGGGGGACCCAGTACTTC.

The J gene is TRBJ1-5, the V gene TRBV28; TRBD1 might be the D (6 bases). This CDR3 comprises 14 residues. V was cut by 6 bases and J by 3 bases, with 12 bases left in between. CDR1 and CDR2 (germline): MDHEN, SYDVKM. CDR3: CASSQGQFNQPQHF. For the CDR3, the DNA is TGTGCCAGCAGCCAAGGACAGTTCAATCAGCCCCAGCATTTT.

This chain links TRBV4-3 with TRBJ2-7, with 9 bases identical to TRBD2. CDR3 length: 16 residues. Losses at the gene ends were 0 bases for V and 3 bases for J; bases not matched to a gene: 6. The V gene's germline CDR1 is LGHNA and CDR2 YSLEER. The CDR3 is CASSQDGSREGYEQYF. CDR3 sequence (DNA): TGCGCCAGCAGCCAAGATGGTTCGCGGGAGGGCTACGAGCAGTACTTC.

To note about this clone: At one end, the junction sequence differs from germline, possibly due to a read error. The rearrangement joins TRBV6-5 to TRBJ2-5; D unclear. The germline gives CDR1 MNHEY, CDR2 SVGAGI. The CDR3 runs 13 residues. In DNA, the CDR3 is TGTGCCAGAAGTTACTATGGTGAAGAGAACCAGTACTTC. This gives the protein CARSYYGEENQYF.

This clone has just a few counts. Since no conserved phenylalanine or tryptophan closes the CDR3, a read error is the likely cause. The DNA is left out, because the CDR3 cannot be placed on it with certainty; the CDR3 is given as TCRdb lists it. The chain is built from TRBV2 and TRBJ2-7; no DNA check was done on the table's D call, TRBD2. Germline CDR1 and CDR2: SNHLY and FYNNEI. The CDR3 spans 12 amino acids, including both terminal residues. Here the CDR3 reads CASSETGSNLTL.

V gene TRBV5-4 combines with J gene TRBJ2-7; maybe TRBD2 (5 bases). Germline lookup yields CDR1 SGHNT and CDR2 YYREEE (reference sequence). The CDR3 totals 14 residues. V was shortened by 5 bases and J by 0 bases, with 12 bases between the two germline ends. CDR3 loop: CASRVSGSSYEQYF. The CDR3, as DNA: TGTGCCAGCAGGGTTAGTGGGAGCTCCTACGAGCAGTACTTC.

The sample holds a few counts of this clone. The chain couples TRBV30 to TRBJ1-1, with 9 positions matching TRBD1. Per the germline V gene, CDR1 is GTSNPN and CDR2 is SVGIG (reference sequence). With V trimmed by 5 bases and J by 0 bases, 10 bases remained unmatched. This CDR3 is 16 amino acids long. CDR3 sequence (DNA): TGTGCCTGGCAACAGGGGGCCCCGGGCTTGAACACTGAAGCTTTCTTT. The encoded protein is CAWQQGAPGLNTEAFF.

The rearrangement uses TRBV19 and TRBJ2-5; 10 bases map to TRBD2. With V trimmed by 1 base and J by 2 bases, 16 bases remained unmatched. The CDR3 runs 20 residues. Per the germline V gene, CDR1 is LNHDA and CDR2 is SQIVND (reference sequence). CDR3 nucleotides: TGTGCCAGTAGTATAGTCATTCCGGCACTAGCGGGAAGTTCTCAAGAGACCCAGTACTTC. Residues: CASSIVIPALAGSSQETQYF.

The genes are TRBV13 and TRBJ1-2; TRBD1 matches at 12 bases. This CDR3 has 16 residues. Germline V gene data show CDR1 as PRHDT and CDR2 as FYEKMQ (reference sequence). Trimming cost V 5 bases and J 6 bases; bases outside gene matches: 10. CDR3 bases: TGTGCCAGCAGCCTGGGACAGGGGGCGCTGGTCAATGGCTACACCTTC. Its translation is CASSLGQGALVNGYTF.

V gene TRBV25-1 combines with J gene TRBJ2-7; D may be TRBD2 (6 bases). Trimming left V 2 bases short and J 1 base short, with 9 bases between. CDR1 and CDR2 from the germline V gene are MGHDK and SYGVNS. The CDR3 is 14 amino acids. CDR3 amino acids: CASSEVRESYEQYF. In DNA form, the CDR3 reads TGTGCCAGCAGTGAAGTTCGGGAGTCCTACGAGCAGTACTTC.

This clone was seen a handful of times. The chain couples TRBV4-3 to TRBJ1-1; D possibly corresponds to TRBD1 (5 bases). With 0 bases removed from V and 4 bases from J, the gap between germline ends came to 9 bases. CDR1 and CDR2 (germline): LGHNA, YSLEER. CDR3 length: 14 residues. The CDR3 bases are TGCGCCAGCAGCCAAGACCAGGGTTTCACTGAAGCTTTCTTT. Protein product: CASSQDQGFTEAFF.

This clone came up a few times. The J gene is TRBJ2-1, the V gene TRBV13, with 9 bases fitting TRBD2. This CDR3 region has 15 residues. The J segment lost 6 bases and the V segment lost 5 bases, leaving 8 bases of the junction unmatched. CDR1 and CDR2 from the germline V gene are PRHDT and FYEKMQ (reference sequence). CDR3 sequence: CASSLEASGINEQFF. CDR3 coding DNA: TGTGCCAGCAGCCTAGAGGCTAGCGGGATCAATGAGCAGTTCTTC.

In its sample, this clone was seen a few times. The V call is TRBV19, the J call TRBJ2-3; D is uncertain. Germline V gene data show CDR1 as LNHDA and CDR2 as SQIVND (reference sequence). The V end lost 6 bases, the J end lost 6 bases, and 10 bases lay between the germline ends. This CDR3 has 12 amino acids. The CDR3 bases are TGTGCCAGTAGGGATTACGGGGATACGCAGTATTTT. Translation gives CASRDYGDTQYF. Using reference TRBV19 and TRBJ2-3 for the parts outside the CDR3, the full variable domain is DGGITQSPKYLFRKEGQNVTLSCEQNLNHDAMYWYRQDPGQGLRLIYYSQIVNDFQKGDIAEGYSVSREKKESFPLTVTSAQKNPTAFYLCASRDYGDTQYFGPGTRLTVL.

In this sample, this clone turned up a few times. The CDR3 region is CASSNAAAPDYGYTF. The CDR3 DNA reads as TGTGCCAGCTCAAATGCAGCGGCCCCTGACTATGGCTACACCTTC. The chain uses TRBV18 and TRBJ1-2; D not resolved. The germline CDR1 and CDR2 sequences are KGHSH and LQKENI. Trimming shortened V by 5 bases and J by 3 bases, and 16 bases separated the two germline ends. This CDR3 is built from 15 residues.

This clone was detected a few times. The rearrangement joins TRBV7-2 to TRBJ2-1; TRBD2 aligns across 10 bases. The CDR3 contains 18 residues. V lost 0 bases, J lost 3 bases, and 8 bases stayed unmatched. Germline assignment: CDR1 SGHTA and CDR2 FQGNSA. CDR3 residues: CASSLAPAGLAVYNEQFF. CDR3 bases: TGTGCCAGCAGCTTAGCCCCCGCTGGACTAGCGGTCTACAATGAGCAGTTCTTC.

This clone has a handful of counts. CDR3 amino acids: CSVEWDWGYEQYF. CDR3 DNA: TGCAGCGTTGAATGGGACTGGGGCTACGAGCAGTACTTC. This chain links TRBV29-1 with TRBJ2-7; TRBD2 is a possible D gene (6 bases). The germline V gene encodes CDR1 SQVTM and CDR2 ANQGSEA. The CDR3 has 13 amino acids. The V and J ends lost 2 bases and 3 bases respectively, with 11 bases between them.

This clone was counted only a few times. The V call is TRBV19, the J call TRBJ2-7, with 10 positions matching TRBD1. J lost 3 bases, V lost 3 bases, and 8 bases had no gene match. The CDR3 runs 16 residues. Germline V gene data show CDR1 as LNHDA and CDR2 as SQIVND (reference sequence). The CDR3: CASSIGGTGVFYEQYF. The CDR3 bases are TGTGCCAGTAGTATTGGAGGGACAGGGGTATTCTACGAGCAGTACTTC.

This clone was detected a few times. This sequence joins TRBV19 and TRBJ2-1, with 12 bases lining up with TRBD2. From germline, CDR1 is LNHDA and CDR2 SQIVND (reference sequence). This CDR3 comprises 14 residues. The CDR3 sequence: CATEMASGRGEQFF. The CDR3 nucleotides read TGTGCGACGGAGATGGCTAGCGGGAGGGGGGAGCAGTTCTTC.

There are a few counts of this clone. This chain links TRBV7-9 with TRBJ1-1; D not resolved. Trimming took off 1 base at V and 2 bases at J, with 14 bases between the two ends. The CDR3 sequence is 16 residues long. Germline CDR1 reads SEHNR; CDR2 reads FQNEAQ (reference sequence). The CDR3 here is CASSLELRYPNTEAFF. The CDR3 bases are TGTGCCAGCAGCTTAGAATTGCGTTACCCTAACACTGAAGCTTTCTTT. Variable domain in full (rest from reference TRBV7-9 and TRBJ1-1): DTGVSQNPRHKITKRGQNVTFRCDPISEHNRLYWYRQTLGQGPEFLTYFQNEAQLEKSRLLSDRFSAERPKGSFSTLEIQRTEQGDSAMYLCASSLELRYPNTEAFFGQGTRLTVV.

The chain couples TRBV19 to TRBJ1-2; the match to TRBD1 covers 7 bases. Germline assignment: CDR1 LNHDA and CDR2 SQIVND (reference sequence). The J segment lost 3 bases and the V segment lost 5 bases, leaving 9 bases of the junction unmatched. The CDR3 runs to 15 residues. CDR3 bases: TGTGCCAGTAGTCCTCCTGTGACAGGGTACTATGGCTACACCTTC. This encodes CASSPPVTGYYGYTF.

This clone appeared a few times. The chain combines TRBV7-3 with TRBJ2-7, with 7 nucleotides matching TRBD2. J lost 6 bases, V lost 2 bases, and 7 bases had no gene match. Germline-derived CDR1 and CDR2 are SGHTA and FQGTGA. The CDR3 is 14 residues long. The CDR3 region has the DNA TGTGCCAGCAGCTTACGAGGGAGGGCGGCCGAGCAGTACTTC. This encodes CASSLRGRAAEQYF.

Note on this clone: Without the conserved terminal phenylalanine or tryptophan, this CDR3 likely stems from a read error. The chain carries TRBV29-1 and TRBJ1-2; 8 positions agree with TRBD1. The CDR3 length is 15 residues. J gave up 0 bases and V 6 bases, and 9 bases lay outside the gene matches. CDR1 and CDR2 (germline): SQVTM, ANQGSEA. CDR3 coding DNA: TGCAGCGTGGGGACAGGCCAGGGGTCTAACTATGGCTACACCGTC. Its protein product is CSVGTGQGSNYGYTV.

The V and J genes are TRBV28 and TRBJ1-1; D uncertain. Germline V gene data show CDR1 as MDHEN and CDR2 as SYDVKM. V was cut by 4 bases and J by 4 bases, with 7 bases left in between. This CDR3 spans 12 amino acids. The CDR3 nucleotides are TGTGCCAGCAGTTCCTGGGCCACTGAAGCTTTCTTT. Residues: CASSSWATEAFF.

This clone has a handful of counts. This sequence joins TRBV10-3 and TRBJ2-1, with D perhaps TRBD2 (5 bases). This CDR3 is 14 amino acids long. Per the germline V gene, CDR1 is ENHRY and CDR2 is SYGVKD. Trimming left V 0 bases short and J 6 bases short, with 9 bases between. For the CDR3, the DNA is TGTGCCATCAGTGAGTCGGGGAGCGCCAATGAGCAGTTCTTC. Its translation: CAISESGSANEQFF.

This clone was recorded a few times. The CDR3 sequence: CASSWTGTGELFF. The CDR3 nucleotides read TGTGCCAGCAGCTGGACAGGTACCGGGGAGCTGTTTTTT. This chain links TRBV5-6 with TRBJ2-2, with 7 positions matching TRBD1. Per the germline V gene, CDR1 is SGHDT and CDR2 is YYEEEE. With 3 bases clipped from V and 5 bases from J, the junction kept 1 base outside the gene matches. This CDR3 is built from 13 residues.

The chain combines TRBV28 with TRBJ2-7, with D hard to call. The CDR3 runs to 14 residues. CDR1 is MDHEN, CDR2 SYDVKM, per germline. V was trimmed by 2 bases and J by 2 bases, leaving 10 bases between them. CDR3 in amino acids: CASSLLDWTYEQYF. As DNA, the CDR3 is TGTGCCAGCAGTTTACTAGACTGGACCTACGAGCAGTACTTC.

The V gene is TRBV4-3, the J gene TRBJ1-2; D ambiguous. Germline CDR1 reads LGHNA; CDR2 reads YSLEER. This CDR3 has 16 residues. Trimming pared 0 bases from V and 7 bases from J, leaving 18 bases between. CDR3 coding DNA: TGCGCCAGCAGCCAAGAAAGGTACAGCCCCGTGCGTGGCTACACCTTC. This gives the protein CASSQERYSPVRGYTF.